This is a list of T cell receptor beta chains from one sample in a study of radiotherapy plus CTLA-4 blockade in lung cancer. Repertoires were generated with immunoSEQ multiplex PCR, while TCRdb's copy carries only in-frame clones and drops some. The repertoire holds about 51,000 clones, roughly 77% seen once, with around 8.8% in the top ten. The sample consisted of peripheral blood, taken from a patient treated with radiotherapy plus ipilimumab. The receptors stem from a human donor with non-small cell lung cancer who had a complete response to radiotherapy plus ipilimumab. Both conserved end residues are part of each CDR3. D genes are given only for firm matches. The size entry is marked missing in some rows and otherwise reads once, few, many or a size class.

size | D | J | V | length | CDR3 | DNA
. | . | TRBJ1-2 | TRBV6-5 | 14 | CASWGRGGGYGYTF | TGTGCCAGCTGGGGTAGGGGGGGCGGCTATGGCTACACCTTC
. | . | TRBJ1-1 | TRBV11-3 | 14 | CASSLEGANTEAFF | TGTGCCAGCAGCTTAGAGGGAGCGAACACTGAAGCTTTCTTT
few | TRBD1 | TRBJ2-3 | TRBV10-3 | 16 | CAISEWGTGATDTQYF | TGTGCCATCAGTGAGTGGGGGACAGGGGCCACAGATACGCAGTATTTT
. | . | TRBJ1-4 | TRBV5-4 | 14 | CASSLAGVDEKLFF | TGTGCCAGCAGCTTGGCGGGGGTAGACGAAAAACTGTTTTTT
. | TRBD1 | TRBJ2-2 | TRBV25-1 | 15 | CASSPGQASTGELFF | TGTGCCAGCAGTCCGGGACAGGCATCCACCGGGGAGCTGTTTTTT
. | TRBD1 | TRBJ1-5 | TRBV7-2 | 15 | CASSRQTGGNQPQHF | TGTGCCAGCAGTCGACAGACAGGGGGCAATCAGCCCCAGCATTTT
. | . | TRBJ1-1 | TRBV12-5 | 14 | CASGREPGGVEAFF | TGTGCTAGTGGAAGAGAGCCTGGGGGGGTTGAAGCTTTCTTT
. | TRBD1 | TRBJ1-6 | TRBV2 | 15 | CASRDFLDRGSPLHF | TGTGCCAGCAGGGACTTTTTGGACAGGGGGTCACCCCTCCACTTT
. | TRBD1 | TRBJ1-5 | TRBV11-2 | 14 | CASSLQGARQPQHF | TGTGCCAGCAGCTTACAGGGGGCTCGTCAGCCCCAGCATTTT
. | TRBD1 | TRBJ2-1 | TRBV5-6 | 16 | CASSLVATGSFNEQFF | TGTGCCAGCAGCTTGGTGGCGACAGGGAGTTTCAATGAGCAGTTCTTC
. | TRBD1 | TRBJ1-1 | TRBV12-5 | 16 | CASGLVHFRGSTEAFF | TGTGCTAGTGGTTTGGTACATTTCAGGGGGTCGACTGAAGCTTTCTTT
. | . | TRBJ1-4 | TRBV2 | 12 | CASSGQTEKLFF | TGTGCCAGCAGTGGTCAGACAGAAAAACTGTTTTTT
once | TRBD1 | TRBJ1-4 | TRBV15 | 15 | CATATQGRANEKLFF | TGTGCCACCGCAACACAGGGGAGAGCTAATGAAAAACTGTTTTTT
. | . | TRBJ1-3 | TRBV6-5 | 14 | CASSYSNSGNTIYF | TGTGCCAGCAGTTACTCTAATTCTGGAAACACCATATATTTT
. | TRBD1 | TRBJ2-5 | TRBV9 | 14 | CASSGPGQQETQYF | TGTGCCAGCAGCGGGCCGGGACAGCAAGAGACCCAGTACTTC
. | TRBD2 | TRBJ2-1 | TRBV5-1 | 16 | CASSHSLSGSLDEQFF | TGCGCCAGCAGCCATAGCCTTAGCGGGAGTCTGGATGAGCAGTTCTTC